These T cell receptor beta chains were read from a single sample in a study of blood T cell repertoires in COVID-19. Produced via immunoSEQ multiplex PCR; TCRdb's table is partial and in-frame only. This table holds 20,000 to 25,000 clones, more than 70% found once. Source material: peripheral blood. These receptors were taken from a human donor in a cohort sampled during active COVID-19. Both conserved end residues are part of each CDR3.

>TRBJ1-2|TRBV9
CASSVSSDSYGYTF
>TRBJ1-5|TRBV30
CAWSLAGASNQPQHF
>TRBJ2-7|TRBV5-6
CASSLGYRDHEQYF
>TRBJ2-1|TRBV11-3
CASSLSLAGDYNEQFF
>TRBJ2-3|TRBV25-1
CASSVGTGGYTQYF
>TRBJ2-2|TRBV5-1
CASSGGQANTGELFF
>TRBJ2-1|TRBV27
CASSRDLQGVVYNEQFF
>TRBJ2-5|TRBV12-3/TRBV12-4
CASSEARKETQYF
>TRBJ2-6|TRBV19
CASSVQIGANVLTF
>TRBJ2-1|TRBV5-8
CASSPGLAGGNEQFF
>TRBJ2-7|TRBV5-1
CASRPVGAYEQYF
>TRBJ2-1|TRBV2
CASTGRNEQFF
>TRBJ2-1|TRBV11-3
CASSLYTENNEQFF
>TRBJ2-2|TRBV24-1
CATSDTSGSGTGELFF
>TRBJ1-6|TRBV28
CASSQNPPSPLHF
>TRBJ2-3|TRBV30
CAWSDLTDTQYF
>TRBJ2-1|TRBV5-4
CASSLDRGVGNEQFF
>TRBJ1-1|TRBV10-3
CAISDREPNTEAFF
>TRBJ2-1|TRBV24-1
CATRGQGYEAEQFF
>TRBJ2-3|TRBV5-4
CASSSGTSGTDTQYF
>TRBJ2-7|TRBV5-6
CASSLIGSTGITYEQYF
>TRBJ2-7|TRBV28
CASSLRRRAGVHEQYF
>TRBJ2-7|TRBV5-4
CASSLAPGQVAYF
>TRBJ1-1|TRBV6-6
CASSYFQGRTEAFF
>TRBJ2-5|TRBV20-1
CSASYGNGEETQYF
>TRBJ2-7|TRBV5-4
CASSPGLAGSYEQYF
>TRBJ2-3|TRBV29-1
CSVVLSGSPDTQYF
>TRBJ2-7|TRBV7-9
CASSSGLAGVGEQYF
>TRBJ2-2|TRBV11-3
CASSFPSGRLSGELFF
>TRBJ2-3|TRBV7-6
CASSAGLAGPRDTQYF
>TRBJ2-6|TRBV28
CASSLRGGESGANVLTF
>TRBJ2-1|TRBV24-1
CATSGHNEQFF
>TRBJ2-6|TRBV5-1
CASSWRQGASGANVLTF
>TRBJ2-1|TRBV18
CASSSAGTSGYNEQFF
>TRBJ2-7|TRBV18
CASSSGLAGYEQYF
>TRBJ2-2|TRBV11-2
CASSDSGTATGELFF
>TRBJ2-1|TRBV19
CASSYRRLSYNEQFF
>TRBJ2-1|TRBV5-1
CASSSSIAVGSNEQFF
>TRBJ1-2|TRBV27
CASRPTGGGHYGYTF